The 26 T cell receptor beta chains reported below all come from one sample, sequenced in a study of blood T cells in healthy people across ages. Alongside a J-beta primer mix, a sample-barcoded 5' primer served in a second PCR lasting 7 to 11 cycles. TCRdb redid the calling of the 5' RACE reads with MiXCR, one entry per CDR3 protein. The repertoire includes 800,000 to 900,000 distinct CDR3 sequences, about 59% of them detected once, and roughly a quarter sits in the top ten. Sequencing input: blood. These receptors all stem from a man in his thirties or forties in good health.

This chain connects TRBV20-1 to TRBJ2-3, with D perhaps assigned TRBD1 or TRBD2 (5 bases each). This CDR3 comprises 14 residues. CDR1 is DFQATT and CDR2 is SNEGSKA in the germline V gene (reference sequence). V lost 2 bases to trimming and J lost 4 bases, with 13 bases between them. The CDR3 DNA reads TGCAGTGCTAGACAGGGAGTAAGGGCAGATACGCAGTATTTT. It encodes CSARQGVRADTQYF.

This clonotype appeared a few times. CDR3 in DNA: TGTGCCAGCAGCCTCTCACAGGCGAGCGAGCAGTACTTC. This encodes CASSLSQASEQYF. This chain joins TRBV9 and TRBJ2-4; weak D call: TRBD1 (5 bases). TRBJ2-7 matches the DNA end more closely, so the J call is doubtful. Germline V gene sequence: CDR1 SGDLS, CDR2 YYNGEE. The length of the CDR3 is 13 residues.

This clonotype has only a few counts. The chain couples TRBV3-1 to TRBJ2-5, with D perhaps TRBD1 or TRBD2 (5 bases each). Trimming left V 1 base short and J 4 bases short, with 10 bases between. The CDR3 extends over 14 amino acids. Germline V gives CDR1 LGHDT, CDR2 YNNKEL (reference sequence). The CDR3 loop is CASSQGLRGETQYF. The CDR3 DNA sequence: TGTGCCAGCAGCCAAGGTCTGAGGGGAGAGACCCAGTACTTC.

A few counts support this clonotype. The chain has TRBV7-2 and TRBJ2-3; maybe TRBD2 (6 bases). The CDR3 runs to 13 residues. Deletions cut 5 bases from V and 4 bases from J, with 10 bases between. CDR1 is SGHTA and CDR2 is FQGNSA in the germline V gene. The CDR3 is CASSPLAPDTQYF. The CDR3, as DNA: TGTGCCAGCAGCCCCCTAGCGCCAGATACGCAGTATTTT.

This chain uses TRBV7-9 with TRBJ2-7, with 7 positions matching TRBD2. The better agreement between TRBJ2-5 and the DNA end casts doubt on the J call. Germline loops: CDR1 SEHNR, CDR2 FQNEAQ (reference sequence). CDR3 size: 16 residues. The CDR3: CASSVSPGRGQETQYF. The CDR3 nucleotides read TGTGCCAGCAGCGTATCACCAGGGAGGGGACAAGAGACCCAGTACTTC.

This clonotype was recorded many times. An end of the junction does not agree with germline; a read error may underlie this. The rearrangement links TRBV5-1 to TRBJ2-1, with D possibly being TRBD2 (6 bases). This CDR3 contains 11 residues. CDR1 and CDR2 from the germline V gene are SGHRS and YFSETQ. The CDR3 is CASSLGGEQFF. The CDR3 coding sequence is TGTGCCAGCAGCTTAGGAGGGGAGCAGTTCTTC.

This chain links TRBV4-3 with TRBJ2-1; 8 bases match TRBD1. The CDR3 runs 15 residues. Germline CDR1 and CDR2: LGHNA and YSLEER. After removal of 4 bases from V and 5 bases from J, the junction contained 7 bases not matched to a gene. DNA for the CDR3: TGCGCCAGCAGCCGGACAGGGACATTCGACAATGAGCAGTTCTTC. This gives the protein CASSRTGTFDNEQFF.

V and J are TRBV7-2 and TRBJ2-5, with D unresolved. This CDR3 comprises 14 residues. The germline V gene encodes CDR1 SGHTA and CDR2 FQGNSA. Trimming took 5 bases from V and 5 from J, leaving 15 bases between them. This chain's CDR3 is CASSRDFIWETQYF. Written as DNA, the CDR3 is TGTGCCAGCAGCCGAGACTTTATATGGGAGACCCAGTACTTC.

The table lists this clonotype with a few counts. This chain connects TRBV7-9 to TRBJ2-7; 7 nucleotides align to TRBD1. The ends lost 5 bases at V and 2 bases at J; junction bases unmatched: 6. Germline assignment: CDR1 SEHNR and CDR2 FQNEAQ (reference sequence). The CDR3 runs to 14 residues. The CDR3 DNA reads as TGTGCCAGCAGCCTCACAGGGGCCGCCTACGAGCAGTACTTC. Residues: CASSLTGAAYEQYF. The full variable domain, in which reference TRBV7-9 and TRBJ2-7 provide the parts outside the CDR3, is DTGVSQNPRHKITKRGQNVTFRCDPISEHNRLYWYRQTLGQGPEFLTYFQNEAQLEKSRLLSDRFSAERPKGSFSTLEIQRTEQGDSAMYLCASSLTGAAYEQYFGPGTRLTVT.

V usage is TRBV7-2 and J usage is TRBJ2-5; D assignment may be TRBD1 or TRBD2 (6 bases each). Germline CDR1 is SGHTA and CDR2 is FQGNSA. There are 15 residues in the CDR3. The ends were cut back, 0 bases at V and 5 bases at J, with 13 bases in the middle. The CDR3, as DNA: TGTGCCAGCAGCTTAGCCGTGACGGGGGCGGAGACCCAGTACTTC. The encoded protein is CASSLAVTGAETQYF.

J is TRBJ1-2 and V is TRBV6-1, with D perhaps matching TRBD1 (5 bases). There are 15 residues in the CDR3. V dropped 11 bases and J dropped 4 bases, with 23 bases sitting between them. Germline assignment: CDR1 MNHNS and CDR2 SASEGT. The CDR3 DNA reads TGTGCCGACCGGAAGGAGGGGACCGTAGGCTATGGCTACACCTTC. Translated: CADRKEGTVGYGYTF.

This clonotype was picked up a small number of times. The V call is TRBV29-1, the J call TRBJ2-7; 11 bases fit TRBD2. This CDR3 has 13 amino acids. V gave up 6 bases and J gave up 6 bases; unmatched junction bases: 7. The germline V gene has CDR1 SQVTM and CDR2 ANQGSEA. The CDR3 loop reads CSVGAGTSGEQYF. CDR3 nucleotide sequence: TGCAGCGTGGGGGCCGGGACTAGCGGCGAGCAGTACTTC.

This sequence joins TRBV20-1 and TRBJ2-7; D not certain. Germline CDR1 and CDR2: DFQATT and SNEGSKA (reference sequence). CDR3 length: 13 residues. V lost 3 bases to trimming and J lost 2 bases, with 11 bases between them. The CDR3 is CSARDPPAYEQYF. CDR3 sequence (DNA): TGCAGTGCTAGGGATCCCCCGGCCTACGAGCAGTACTTC.

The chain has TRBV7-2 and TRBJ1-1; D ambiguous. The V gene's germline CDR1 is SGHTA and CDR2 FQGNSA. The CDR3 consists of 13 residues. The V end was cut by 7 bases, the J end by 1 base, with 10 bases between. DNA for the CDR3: TGTGCCAGCATCCGTCGACAGAACACTGAAGCTTTCTTT. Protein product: CASIRRQNTEAFF.

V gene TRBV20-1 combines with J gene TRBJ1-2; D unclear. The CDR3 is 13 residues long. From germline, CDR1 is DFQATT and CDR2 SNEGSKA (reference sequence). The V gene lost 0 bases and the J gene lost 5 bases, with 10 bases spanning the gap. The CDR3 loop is CSARDQKTYGYTF. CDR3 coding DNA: TGCAGTGCTAGAGACCAGAAAACATATGGCTACACCTTC.

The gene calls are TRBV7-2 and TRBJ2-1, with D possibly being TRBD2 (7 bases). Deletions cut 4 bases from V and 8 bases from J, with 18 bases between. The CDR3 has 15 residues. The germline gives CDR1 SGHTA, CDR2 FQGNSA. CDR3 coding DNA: TGTGCCAGCAGCTCCCGGACTGGGGGGGGCTATGAGCAGTTCTTC. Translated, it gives CASSSRTGGGYEQFF.

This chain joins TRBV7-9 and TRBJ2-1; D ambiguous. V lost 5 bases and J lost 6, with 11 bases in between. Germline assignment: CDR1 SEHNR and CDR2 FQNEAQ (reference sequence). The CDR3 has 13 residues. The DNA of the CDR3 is TGTGCCAGCAGCGATCGGCTTGGCAATGAGCAGTTCTTC. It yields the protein CASSDRLGNEQFF.

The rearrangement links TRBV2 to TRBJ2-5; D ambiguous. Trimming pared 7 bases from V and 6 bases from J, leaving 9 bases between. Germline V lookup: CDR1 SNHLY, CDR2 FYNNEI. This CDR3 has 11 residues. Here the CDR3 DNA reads TGTGCCAGCAATACGGAAAAGACCCAGTACTTC. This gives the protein CASNTEKTQYF.

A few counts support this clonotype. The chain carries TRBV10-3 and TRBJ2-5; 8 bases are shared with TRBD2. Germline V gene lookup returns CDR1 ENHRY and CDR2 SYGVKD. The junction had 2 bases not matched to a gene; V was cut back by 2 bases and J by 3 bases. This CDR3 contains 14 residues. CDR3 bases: TGTGCCATCAGTGAGCGGGGGGGAAAAGAGACCCAGTACTTC. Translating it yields CAISERGGKETQYF.

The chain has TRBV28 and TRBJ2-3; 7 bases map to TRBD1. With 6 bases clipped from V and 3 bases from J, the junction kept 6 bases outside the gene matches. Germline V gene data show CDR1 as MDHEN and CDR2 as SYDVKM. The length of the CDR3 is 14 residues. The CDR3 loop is CASRGDSWTDTQYF. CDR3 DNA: TGTGCCAGCAGGGGGGACAGTTGGACAGATACGCAGTATTTT.

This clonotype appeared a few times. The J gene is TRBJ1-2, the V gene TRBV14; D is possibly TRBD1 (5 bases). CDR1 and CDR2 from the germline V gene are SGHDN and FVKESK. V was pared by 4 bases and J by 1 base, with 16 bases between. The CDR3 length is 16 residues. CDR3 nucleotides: TGTGCCAGCAGCCGAGCCCGGGACGGCCTTAACTATGGCTACACCTTC. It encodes CASSRARDGLNYGYTF.

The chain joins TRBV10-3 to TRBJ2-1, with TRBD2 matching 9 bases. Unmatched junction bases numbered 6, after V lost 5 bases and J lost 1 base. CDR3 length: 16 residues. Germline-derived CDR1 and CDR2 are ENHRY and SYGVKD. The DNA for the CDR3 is TGTGCCATCAGTACCCCGACTAGCGGTTCCTACAATGAGCAGTTCTTC. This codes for CAISTPTSGSYNEQFF.

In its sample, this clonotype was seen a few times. The CDR3 DNA sequence: TGCAGCGTCCGGACTAGGGAATTGATAGAGACCCAGTACTTC. It codes for CSVRTRELIETQYF. The chain joins TRBV29-1 to TRBJ2-5; 7 bases agree with TRBD2. Trimming cost V 6 bases and J 4 bases; bases outside gene matches: 11. Germline V lookup: CDR1 SQVTM, CDR2 ANQGSEA. CDR3 size: 14 residues.

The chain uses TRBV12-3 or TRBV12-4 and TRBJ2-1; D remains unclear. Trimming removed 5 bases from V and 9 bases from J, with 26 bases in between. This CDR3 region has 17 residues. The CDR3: CASSTHTQQLLIGEQFF. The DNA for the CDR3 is TGTGCCAGCAGTACTCACACACAACAACTTTTGATCGGTGAGCAGTTCTTC.

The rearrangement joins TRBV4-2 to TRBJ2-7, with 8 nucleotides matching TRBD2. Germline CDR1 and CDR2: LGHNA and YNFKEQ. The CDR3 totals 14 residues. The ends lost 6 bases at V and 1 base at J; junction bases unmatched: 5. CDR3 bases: TGTGCCAGCAGAGGGCGGGGGGCTTCCTACGAGCAGTACTTC. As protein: CASRGRGASYEQYF.

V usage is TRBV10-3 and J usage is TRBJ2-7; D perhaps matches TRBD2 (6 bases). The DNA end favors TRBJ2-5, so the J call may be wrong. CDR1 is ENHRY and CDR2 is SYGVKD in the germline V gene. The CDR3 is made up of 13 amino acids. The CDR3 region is CAIRRDAGETQYF. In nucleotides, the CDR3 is TGTGCCATCAGGCGGGACGCGGGAGAGACCCAGTACTTC.